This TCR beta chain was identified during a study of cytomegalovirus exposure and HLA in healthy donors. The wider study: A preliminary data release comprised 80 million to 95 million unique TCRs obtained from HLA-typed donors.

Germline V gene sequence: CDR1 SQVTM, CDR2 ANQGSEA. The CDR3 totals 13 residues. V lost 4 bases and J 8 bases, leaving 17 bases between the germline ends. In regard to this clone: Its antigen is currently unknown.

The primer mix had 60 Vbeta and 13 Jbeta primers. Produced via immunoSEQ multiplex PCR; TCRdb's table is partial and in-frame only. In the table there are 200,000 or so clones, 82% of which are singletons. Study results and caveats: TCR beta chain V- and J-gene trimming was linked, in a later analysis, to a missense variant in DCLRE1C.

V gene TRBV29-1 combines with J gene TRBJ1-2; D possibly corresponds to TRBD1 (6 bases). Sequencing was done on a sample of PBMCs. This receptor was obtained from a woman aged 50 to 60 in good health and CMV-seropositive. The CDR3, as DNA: TGCAGCGTTGGACAGGACCGCAGCGAAGGCTACACCTTC. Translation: CSVGQDRSEGYTF.